This T cell receptor beta chain was profiled in a study of TIL therapy for anti-PD-1-resistant metastatic lung cancer. Findings of the study overall: Patients were highly selected, enriched for treatment-naive, never-smoker and oncogene-addicted cases.

V dropped 1 base and J dropped 7; count of bases not matched to a gene: 8. Germline CDR1 is LNHNV and CDR2 is YYDKDF (reference sequence). This CDR3 comprises 15 residues. This sample's time point: pre-treatment sample, taken before nivolumab and TIL therapy. Notes on this clone: Its antigen is currently unknown.

The libraries were made with immunoSEQ v3. The data were produced by immunoSEQ multiplex PCR, yet TCRdb's version contains in-frame clones alone and is incomplete. The repertoire consists of around 16,000 clones, with roughly 70% occurring once and the leading ten covering about 34%. This TCR derives from a person between 30 and 80 years old with non-small cell lung cancer. The J gene is TRBJ1-2, the V gene TRBV15; 8 bases line up with TRBD1. This material consisted of blood, taken at baseline. The CDR3 region has the DNA TGTGCCACCAGCAGAGGTGGACAGGGCGTATTTGGCTACACCTTC. It is translated as CATSRGGQGVFGYTF.